A single sample gave rise to the 13 T cell receptor beta chains below, sequenced in a study of T cell repertoires in cytomegalovirus infection. TCRdb reanalysed the reads using MiXCR and keeps one entry per CDR3 protein. The sample lists about 180,000 distinct CDR3 sequences; 17% were seen once. The sample was CD8+ T cells from PBMCs. The source of these receptors is a human donor in good health (CMV status not recorded). Some clones in this sample may be carry-over from other donors' samples.

There are a few counts of this clonotype. The rearrangement links TRBV12-3 or TRBV12-4 to TRBJ1-4, with D possibly matching TRBD1 (5 bases). V gave up 6 bases and J gave up 8 bases, with 16 bases separating them. The CDR3 is 14 amino acids. The CDR3 DNA sequence: TGTGCCAGCAGCTACACCGGGACCCCGGAAAAACTGTTTTTT. This translates into CASSYTGTPEKLFF.

This clonotype came up a few times. This chain connects TRBV29-1 to TRBJ1-1, with unresolved D. The CDR3 contains 14 residues. Trimming left V 3 bases short and J 0 bases short, with 11 bases between. CDR1 is SQVTM, CDR2 ANQGSEA, per germline. CDR3 in DNA: TGCAGCGTTGATGAAGTTTACATGAACACTGAAGCTTTCTTT. Protein sequence: CSVDEVYMNTEAFF.

The table lists this clonotype with a few counts. This chain joins TRBV24-1 and TRBJ1-3; no firm D call. V was clipped by 4 bases and J by 3 bases, with 6 bases between them. This CDR3 is built from 13 residues. CDR1 is KGHDR, CDR2 SFDVKD, per germline. This CDR3 is CATSDRIGNTIYF. CDR3 coding DNA: TGTGCCACCAGTGACCGGATTGGAAACACCATATATTTT.

The chain employs TRBV6-2 or TRBV6-3 and TRBJ1-1; D might be TRBD1 (5 bases). The V gene lost 0 bases and the J gene lost 1 base, with 9 bases spanning the gap. Germline V lookup: CDR1 MNHEY, CDR2 SVGEGT. The CDR3 contains 15 residues. CDR3 in DNA: TGTGCCAGCAGTTACTCTGCGGGACCGAACACTGAAGCTTTCTTT. This gives the protein CASSYSAGPNTEAFF.

The V and J genes are TRBV7-2 and TRBJ1-1, with D hard to call. CDR3 size: 13 residues. The germline V and J ends were trimmed by 2 bases and 11 bases, with 15 bases remaining between them. Germline V gene lookup returns CDR1 SGHTA and CDR2 FQGNSA. CDR3 sequence reads: CASSLLKVGEAFF. CDR3 nucleotides: TGTGCCAGCAGCTTACTTAAAGTTGGGGAGGCTTTCTTT.

The V gene is TRBV2, the J gene TRBJ2-3, with 15 bases lining up with TRBD2. This CDR3 region has 16 residues. Trimming removed 1 base from V and 5 bases from J; junction bases left unmatched: 1. Germline V gives CDR1 SNHLY, CDR2 FYNNEI. CDR3 sequence: CASSEGTSGGVDTQYF. The DNA for the CDR3 is TGTGCCAGCAGTGAAGGGACTAGCGGGGGGGTAGATACGCAGTATTTT.

This clonotype was recorded a few times. The V call is TRBV12-3 or TRBV12-4, the J call TRBJ2-2; 8 nucleotides match TRBD2. The CDR3 has 13 residues. With V trimmed by 5 bases and J by 7 bases, 3 bases remained unmatched. CDR3 residues: CASSSGSDGELFF. CDR3 nucleotides: TGTGCCAGCAGTAGCGGGAGTGACGGGGAGCTGTTTTTT.

This clonotype was counted between two and nine times. This chain links TRBV7-2 with TRBJ2-1; 10 bases fit TRBD2. The CDR3 is made up of 15 amino acids. Germline V lookup: CDR1 SGHTA, CDR2 FQGNSA. The J segment lost 7 bases and the V segment lost 2 bases, leaving 5 bases of the junction unmatched. The CDR3 loop is CASSLRAGGRNEQFF. The CDR3 coding sequence is TGTGCCAGCAGCTTAAGAGCGGGGGGGCGGAATGAGCAGTTCTTC.

This clonotype was picked up a small number of times. This chain uses TRBV7-9 with TRBJ2-5; 8 nucleotides align to TRBD1. J was trimmed by 2 bases and V by 5 bases; bases with no gene match: 7. CDR3 length: 15 residues. The germline V gene has CDR1 SEHNR and CDR2 FQNEAQ (reference sequence). The CDR3 nucleotides read TGTGCCAGCAGCAGCCGGGACAGGATACAAGAGACCCAGTACTTC. Its protein product is CASSSRDRIQETQYF. The whole variable domain, remainder taken from reference TRBV7-9 and TRBJ2-5, is DTGVSQNPRHKITKRGQNVTFRCDPISEHNRLYWYRQTLGQGPEFLTYFQNEAQLEKSRLLSDRFSAERPKGSFSTLEIQRTEQGDSAMYLCASSSRDRIQETQYFGPGTRLLVL.

V usage is TRBV6-2 or TRBV6-3 and J usage is TRBJ2-7; 7 bases fit TRBD2. This CDR3 is built from 15 residues. The V gene end was trimmed by 7 bases and the J gene end by 3 bases; junction bases not matched to a gene: 12. CDR1 and CDR2 (germline): MNHEY, SVGEGT. As DNA, the CDR3 is TGTGCCAGCACTTCGCGGGGGACCGCGTTCTACGAGCAGTACTTC. Translated: CASTSRGTAFYEQYF.

V usage is TRBV7-2 and J usage is TRBJ2-7; D is uncertain. V was pared by 5 bases and J by 6 bases, with 8 bases between. Germline V gene data show CDR1 as SGHTA and CDR2 as FQGNSA. The length of the CDR3 is 11 residues. The CDR3 DNA reads TGTGCCAGCAGCCCCTCAATCGAGCAGTACTTC. Amino acids: CASSPSIEQYF.

The V gene is TRBV7-9, the J gene TRBJ2-7; 8 bases line up with TRBD1. Germline V gives CDR1 SEHNR, CDR2 FQNEAQ (reference sequence). The CDR3 totals 14 residues. V lost 5 bases, J lost 3 bases, and 6 bases stayed unmatched. The CDR3 nucleotides read TGTGCCAGCAGCAAGCAGGGGGCCATCTACGAGCAGTACTTC. It translates to CASSKQGAIYEQYF.

As DNA, the CDR3 is TGTGCCAGCAGCCATGGACGGTCAACTAATGAAAAACTGTTTTTT. Its protein product is CASSHGRSTNEKLFF. The V call is TRBV28, the J call TRBJ1-4; unclear D gene. Germline assignment: CDR1 MDHEN and CDR2 SYDVKM. This CDR3 has 15 amino acids. Trimming took 6 bases from V and 0 from J, leaving 11 bases between them.